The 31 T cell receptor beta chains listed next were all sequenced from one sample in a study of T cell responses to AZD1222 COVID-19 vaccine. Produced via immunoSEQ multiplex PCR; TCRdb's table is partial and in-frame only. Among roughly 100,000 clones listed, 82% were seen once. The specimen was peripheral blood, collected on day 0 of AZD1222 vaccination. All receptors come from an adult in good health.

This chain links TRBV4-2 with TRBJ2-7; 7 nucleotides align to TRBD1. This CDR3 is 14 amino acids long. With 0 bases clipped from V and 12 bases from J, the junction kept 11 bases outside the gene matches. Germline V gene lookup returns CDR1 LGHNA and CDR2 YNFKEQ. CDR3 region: CASSQEVGQGVRYF. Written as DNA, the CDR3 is TGTGCCAGCAGCCAAGAGGTGGGTCAGGGGGTCCGGTACTTC.

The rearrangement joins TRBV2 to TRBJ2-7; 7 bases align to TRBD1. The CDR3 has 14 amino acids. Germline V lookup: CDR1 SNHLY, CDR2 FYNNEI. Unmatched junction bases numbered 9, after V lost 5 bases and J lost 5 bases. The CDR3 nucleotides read TGTGCCAGCAGTATAAAGACAGGGATCAACGAGCAGTACTTC. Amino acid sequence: CASSIKTGINEQYF.

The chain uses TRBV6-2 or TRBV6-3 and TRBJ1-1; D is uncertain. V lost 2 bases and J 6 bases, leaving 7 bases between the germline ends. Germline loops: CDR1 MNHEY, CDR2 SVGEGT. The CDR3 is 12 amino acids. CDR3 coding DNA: TGTGCCAGCAGTTACGTCAACGCTGAAGCTTTCTTT. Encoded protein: CASSYVNAEAFF.

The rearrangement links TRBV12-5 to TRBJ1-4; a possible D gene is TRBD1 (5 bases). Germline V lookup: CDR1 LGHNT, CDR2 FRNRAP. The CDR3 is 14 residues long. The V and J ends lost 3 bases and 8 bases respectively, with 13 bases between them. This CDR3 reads CASGFGGEREKLFF. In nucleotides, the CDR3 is TGTGCTAGTGGTTTCGGGGGGGAGAGAGAAAAACTGTTTTTT.

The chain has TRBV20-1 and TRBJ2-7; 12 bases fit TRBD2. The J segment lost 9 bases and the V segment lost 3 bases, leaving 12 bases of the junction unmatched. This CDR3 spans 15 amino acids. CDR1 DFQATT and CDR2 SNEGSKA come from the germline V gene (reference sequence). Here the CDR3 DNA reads TGCAGTGCTAGTACTAGCGGGGGGCCCAGGGTCGGGCAGTACTTC. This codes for CSASTSGGPRVGQYF.

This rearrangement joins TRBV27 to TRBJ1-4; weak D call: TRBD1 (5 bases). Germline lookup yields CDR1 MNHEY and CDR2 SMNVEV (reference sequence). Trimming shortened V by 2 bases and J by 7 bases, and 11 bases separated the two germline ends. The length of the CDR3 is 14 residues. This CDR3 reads CASSLDRWGEKLFF. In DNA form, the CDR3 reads TGTGCCAGCAGTTTAGACAGATGGGGTGAAAAACTGTTTTTT. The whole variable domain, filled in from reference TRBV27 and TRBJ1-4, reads EAQVTQNPRYLITVTGKKLTVTCSQNMNHEYMSWYRQDPGLGLRQIYYSMNVEVTDKGDVPEGYKVSRKEKRNFPLILESPSPNQTSLYFCASSLDRWGEKLFFGSGTQLSVL.

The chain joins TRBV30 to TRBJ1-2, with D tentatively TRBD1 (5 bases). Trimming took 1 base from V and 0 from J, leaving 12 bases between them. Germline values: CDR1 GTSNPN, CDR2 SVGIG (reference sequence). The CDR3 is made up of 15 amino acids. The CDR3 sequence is CAWSASDRPNYGYTF. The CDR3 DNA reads TGTGCCTGGAGTGCTAGTGACAGACCTAACTATGGCTACACCTTC.

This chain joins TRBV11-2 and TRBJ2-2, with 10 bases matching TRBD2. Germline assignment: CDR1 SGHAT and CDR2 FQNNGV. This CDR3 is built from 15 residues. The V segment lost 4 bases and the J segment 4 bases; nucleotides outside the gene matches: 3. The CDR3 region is CASSSAGGPTGELFF. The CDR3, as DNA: TGTGCCAGCAGCTCAGCGGGGGGGCCCACCGGGGAGCTGTTTTTT.

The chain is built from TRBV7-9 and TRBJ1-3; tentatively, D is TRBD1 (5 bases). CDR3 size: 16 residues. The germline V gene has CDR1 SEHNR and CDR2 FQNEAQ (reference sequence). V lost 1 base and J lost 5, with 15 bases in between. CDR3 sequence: CASSLGRFGARNTIYF. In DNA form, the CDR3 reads TGTGCCAGCAGCTTAGGGCGATTCGGGGCGAGAAACACCATATATTTT. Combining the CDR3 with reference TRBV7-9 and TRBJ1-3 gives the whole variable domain DTGVSQNPRHKITKRGQNVTFRCDPISEHNRLYWYRQTLGQGPEFLTYFQNEAQLEKSRLLSDRFSAERPKGSFSTLEIQRTEQGDSAMYLCASSLGRFGARNTIYFGEGSWLTVV.

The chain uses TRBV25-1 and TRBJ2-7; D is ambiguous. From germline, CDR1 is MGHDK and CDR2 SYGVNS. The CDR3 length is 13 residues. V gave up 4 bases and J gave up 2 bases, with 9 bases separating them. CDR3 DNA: TGTGCCAGCAGTGCCCCGGGCCCCTACGAGCAGTACTTC. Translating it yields CASSAPGPYEQYF.

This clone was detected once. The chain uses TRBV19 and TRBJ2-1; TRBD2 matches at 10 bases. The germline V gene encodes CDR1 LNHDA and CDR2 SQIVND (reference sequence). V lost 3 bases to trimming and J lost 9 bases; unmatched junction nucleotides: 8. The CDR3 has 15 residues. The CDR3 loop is CASSILSGGAGEQFF. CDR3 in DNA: TGTGCCAGTAGTATCTTGAGCGGGGGGGCGGGTGAGCAGTTCTTC.

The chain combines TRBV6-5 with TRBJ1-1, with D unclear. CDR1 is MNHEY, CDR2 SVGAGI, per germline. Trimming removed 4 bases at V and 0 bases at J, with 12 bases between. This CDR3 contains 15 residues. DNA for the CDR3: TGTGCCAGCAGTTGTCAACAGTGCCTGAACACTGAAGCTTTCTTT. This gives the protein CASSCQQCLNTEAFF.

The CDR3 reads CASRILAGGNNEQFF. In DNA form, the CDR3 reads TGTGCCAGCAGGATTCTAGCGGGGGGGAACAATGAGCAGTTCTTC. The gene calls are TRBV2 and TRBJ2-1; 12 bases are a match to TRBD2. The CDR3 contains 15 residues. CDR1 SNHLY and CDR2 FYNNEI come from the germline V gene. V lost 6 bases, J lost 5 bases, and 5 bases stayed unmatched.

The CDR3 spells CASSRELGNTIYF. Written as DNA, the CDR3 is TGCGCCAGCAGTCGGGAACTCGGAAACACCATATATTTT. The chain has TRBV5-1 and TRBJ1-3; D unclear. The CDR3 contains 13 residues. Germline values: CDR1 SGHRS, CDR2 YFSETQ. Trimming cost V 5 bases and J 4 bases, with 10 bases left between them.

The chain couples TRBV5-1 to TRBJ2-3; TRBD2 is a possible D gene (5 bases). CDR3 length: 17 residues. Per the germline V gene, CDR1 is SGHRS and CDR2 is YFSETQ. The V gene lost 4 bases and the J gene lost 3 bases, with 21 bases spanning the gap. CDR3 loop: CASSPWSGVRVTDTQYF. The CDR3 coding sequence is TGCGCCAGCAGCCCGTGGTCCGGGGTTCGAGTGACAGATACGCAGTATTTT.

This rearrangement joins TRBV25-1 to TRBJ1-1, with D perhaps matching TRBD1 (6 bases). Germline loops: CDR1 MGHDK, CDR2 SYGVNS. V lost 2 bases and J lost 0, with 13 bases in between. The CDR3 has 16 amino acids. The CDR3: CASSEDRRTLNTEAFF. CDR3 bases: TGTGCCAGCAGTGAAGACAGGCGTACGCTGAACACTGAAGCTTTCTTT. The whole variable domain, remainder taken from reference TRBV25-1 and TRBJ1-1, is EADIYQTPRYLVIGTGKKITLECSQTMGHDKMYWYQQDPGMELHLIHYSYGVNSTEKGDLSSESTVSRIRTEHFPLTLESARPSHTSQYLCASSEDRRTLNTEAFFGQGTRLTVV.

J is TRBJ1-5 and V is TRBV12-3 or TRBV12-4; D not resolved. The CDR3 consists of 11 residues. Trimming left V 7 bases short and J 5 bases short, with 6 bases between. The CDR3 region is CASIADQPQHF. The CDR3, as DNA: TGTGCCAGCATAGCCGATCAGCCCCAGCATTTT.

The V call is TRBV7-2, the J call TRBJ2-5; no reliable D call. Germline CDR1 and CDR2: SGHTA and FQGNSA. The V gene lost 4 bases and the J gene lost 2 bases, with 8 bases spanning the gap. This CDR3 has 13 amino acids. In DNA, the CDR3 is TGTGCCAGCAGCTGGAACAGACAAGAGACCCAGTACTTC. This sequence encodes CASSWNRQETQYF.

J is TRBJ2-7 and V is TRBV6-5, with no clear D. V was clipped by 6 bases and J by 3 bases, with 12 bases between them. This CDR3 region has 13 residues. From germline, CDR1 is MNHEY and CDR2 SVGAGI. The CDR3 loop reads CASRRSTFYEQYF. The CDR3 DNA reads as TGTGCCAGCAGAAGAAGCACATTCTACGAGCAGTACTTC.

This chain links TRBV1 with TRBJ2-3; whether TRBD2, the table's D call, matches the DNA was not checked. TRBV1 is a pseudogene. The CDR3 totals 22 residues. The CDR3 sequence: CTSSQTLYSRGGAPGSTDTQYF. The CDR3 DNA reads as TGCACCAGCAGCCAAACCTTATACTCGCGGGGAGGGGCCCCGGGGAGCACAGATACGCAGTATTTT.

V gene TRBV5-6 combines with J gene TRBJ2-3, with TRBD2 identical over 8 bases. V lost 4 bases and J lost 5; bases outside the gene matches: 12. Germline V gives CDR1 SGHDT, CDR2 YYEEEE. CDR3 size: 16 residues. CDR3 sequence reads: CASSRLAFDKGDTQYF. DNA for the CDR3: TGTGCCAGCAGCCGACTAGCGTTTGATAAAGGAGATACGCAGTATTTT.

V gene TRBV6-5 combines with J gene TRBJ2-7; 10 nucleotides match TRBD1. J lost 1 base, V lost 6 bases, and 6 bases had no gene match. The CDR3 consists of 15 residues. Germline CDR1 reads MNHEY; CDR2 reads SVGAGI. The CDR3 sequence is CASSETGGLSYEQYF. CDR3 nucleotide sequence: TGTGCCAGCAGCGAGACAGGGGGCTTATCCTACGAGCAGTACTTC.

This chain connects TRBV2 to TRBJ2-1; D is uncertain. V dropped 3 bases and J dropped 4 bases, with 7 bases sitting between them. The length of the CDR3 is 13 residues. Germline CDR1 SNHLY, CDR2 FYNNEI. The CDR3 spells CASSDRKYNEQFF. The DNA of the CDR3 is TGTGCCAGCAGTGACAGAAAATACAATGAGCAGTTCTTC.

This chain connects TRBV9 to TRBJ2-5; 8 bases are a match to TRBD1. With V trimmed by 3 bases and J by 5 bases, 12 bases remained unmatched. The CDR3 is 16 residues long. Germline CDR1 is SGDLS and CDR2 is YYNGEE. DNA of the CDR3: TGTGCCAGCAGCGATACCGGACAGGGAGTAGGGGAGACCCAGTACTTC. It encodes CASSDTGQGVGETQYF.

The CDR3 nucleotides read TGTGCCAGCAGCAAAGAACCAGGACTCCGAGCCGCCTACGAGCAGTACTTC. Amino acid sequence: CASSKEPGLRAAYEQYF. The chain is built from TRBV21-1 and TRBJ2-7; the DNA was not compared with TRBD2, the D call given in the table. TRBV21-1 represents a pseudogene. The CDR3 is 17 amino acids.

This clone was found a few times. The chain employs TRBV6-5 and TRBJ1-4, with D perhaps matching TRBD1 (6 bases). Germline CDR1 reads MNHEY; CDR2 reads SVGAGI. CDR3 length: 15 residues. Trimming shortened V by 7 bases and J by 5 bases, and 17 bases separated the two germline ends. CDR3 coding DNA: TGTGCCAGCAAAAAACTTCGGGGGCCGAATGAAAAACTGTTTTTT. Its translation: CASKKLRGPNEKLFF.

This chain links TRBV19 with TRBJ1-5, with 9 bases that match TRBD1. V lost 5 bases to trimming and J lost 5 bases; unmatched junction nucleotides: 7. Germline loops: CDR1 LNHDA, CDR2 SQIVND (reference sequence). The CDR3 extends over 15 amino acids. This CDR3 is CASSPGQGGDQPQHF. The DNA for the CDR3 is TGTGCCAGTAGTCCGGGACAGGGAGGGGATCAGCCCCAGCATTTT.

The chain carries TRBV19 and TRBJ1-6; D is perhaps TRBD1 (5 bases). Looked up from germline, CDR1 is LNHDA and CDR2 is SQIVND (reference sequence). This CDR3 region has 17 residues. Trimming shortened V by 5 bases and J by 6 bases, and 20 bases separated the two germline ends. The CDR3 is CASSLLPGPSFNSPLHF. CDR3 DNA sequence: TGTGCCAGTAGTCTTCTCCCGGGACCGAGCTTTAATTCACCCCTCCACTTT. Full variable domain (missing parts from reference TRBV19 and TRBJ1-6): DGGITQSPKYLFRKEGQNVTLSCEQNLNHDAMYWYRQDPGQGLRLIYYSQIVNDFQKGDIAEGYSVSREKKESFPLTVTSAQKNPTAFYLCASSLLPGPSFNSPLHFGNGTRLTVT.

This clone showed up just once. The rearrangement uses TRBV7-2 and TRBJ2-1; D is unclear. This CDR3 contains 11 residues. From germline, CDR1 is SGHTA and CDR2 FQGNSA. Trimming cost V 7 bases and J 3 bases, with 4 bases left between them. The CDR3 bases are TGTGCCAGCATCTACTACAATGAGCAGTTCTTC. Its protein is CASIYYNEQFF.

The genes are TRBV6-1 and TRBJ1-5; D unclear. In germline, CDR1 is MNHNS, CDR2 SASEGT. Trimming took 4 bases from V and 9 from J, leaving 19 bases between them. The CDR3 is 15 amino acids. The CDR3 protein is CASSGQGRLVGPQHF. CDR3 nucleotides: TGTGCCAGCAGTGGTCAAGGACGGTTGGTTGGGCCCCAGCATTTT.

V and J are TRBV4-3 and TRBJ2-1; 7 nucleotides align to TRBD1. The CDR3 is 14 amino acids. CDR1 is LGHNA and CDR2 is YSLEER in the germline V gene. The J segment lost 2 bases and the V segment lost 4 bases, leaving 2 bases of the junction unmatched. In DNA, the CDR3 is TGCGCCAGCAGCCCCGGGACAGCCTACAATGAGCAGTTCTTC. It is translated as CASSPGTAYNEQFF.